One sample yielded the 15 T cell receptor beta chains listed below, sequenced in a study of T cells in Graves' hyperthyroidism and ophthalmopathy. The TCR beta CDR3 regions underwent amplification using RNA transcripts as the source. RT-PCR in the first round (using the HTBI primer set) targeted the TCR CDR3. MiXCR, applied by TCRdb to the multiplex PCR reads, yields one record per CDR3 protein. This sample carries about 210,000 distinct CDR3 sequences, roughly 15% of them seen once, and the ten largest clones take roughly 50%. The sample comprised blood. These TCRs come from a man in his fifties or sixties with Graves' hyperthyroidism.

This clonotype was detected many times. J is TRBJ1-1 and V is TRBV11-2; unclear D gene. The germline V gene has CDR1 SGHAT and CDR2 FQNNGV. V was trimmed by 5 bases and J by 6 bases, leaving 10 bases between them. The CDR3 has 12 residues. CDR3 in amino acids: CASSLPTAEAFF. The CDR3 DNA reads TGTGCCAGCAGCCTACCGACTGCTGAAGCTTTCTTT.

This clonotype was observed a few times. This chain uses TRBV10-3 with TRBJ2-7; D perhaps matches TRBD2 (7 bases). From germline, CDR1 is ENHRY and CDR2 SYGVKD. The CDR3 runs 19 residues. Deletions cut 2 bases from V and 3 bases from J, with 26 bases between. CDR3 in amino acids: CAISEPPSVGGGSFYEQYF. CDR3 DNA sequence: TGTGCCATCAGTGAGCCGCCTTCGGTAGGGGGGGGCTCCTTCTACGAGCAGTACTTC.

There are many counts of this clonotype. The V and J genes are TRBV18 and TRBJ1-5; unclear D gene. This CDR3 spans 15 amino acids. Trimming shortened V by 4 bases and J by 2 bases, and 12 bases separated the two germline ends. CDR1 KGHSH and CDR2 LQKENI come from the germline V gene. CDR3: CASSLGRTRNQPQHF. For the CDR3, the DNA is TGTGCCAGCTCACTAGGGCGAACACGCAATCAGCCCCAGCATTTT.

The CDR3 DNA is TGCAGTGCTAGGAGACCGGGACAGGGGTCTGGCTACACCTTC. Its translation: CSARRPGQGSGYTF. The chain carries TRBV20-1 and TRBJ1-2; 10 bases fit TRBD1. Germline V gene data show CDR1 as DFQATT and CDR2 as SNEGSKA (reference sequence). V gave up 3 bases and J gave up 7 bases; unmatched junction bases: 8. The CDR3 sequence is 14 residues long.

This chain links TRBV3-1 with TRBJ2-1; 7 nucleotides match TRBD2. The germline V gene has CDR1 LGHDT and CDR2 YNNKEL (reference sequence). This CDR3 comprises 14 residues. V trimming: 0 bases; J trimming: 15 bases; junction bases outside the gene matches: 11. In DNA form, the CDR3 reads TGTGCCAGCAGCCAAGATTCTCGGGCGGGAGCTCTGTTCTTC. Translating gives CASSQDSRAGALFF.

This clonotype was seen repeatedly, ten times or more. The CDR3 reads CASSRSGDTQYF. Here the CDR3 DNA reads TGTGCCAGCAGCCGATCGGGAGATACGCAGTATTTT. The chain carries TRBV11-2 and TRBJ2-3; D call uncertain. The CDR3 has 12 amino acids. Trimming left V 5 bases short and J 5 bases short, with 8 bases between. The V gene's germline CDR1 is SGHAT and CDR2 FQNNGV. The full variable domain, completed using reference TRBV11-2 and TRBJ2-3, is EAGVAQSPRYKIIEKRQSVAFWCNPISGHATLYWYQQILGQGPKLLIQFQNNGVVDDSQLPKDRFSAERLKGVDSTLKIQPAKLEDSAVYLCASSRSGDTQYFGPGTRLTVL.

This clonotype was counted many times. J is TRBJ2-7 and V is TRBV5-1, with 7 positions matching TRBD1. This CDR3 spans 14 amino acids. Germline CDR1 is SGHRS and CDR2 is YFSETQ. V shed 2 bases, J shed 5 bases, and the junction held 7 bases outside the gene matches. The CDR3, as DNA: TGCGCCAGCAGCTTTCAGGGGGTGATCGACGAGCAGTACTTC. Protein: CASSFQGVIDEQYF.

In its sample, this clonotype was seen a few times. This sequence joins TRBV9 and TRBJ2-2; D is ambiguous. The V and J ends lost 4 bases and 6 bases respectively, with 13 bases between them. The CDR3 contains 14 residues. CDR1 SGDLS and CDR2 YYNGEE come from the germline V gene. The CDR3 DNA follows: TGTGCCAGCAGCCGTACAAGGGCTCCCGGGGAGCTGTTTTTT. It specifies CASSRTRAPGELFF.

This clonotype has at least ten counts. The chain joins TRBV7-2 to TRBJ2-1; 10 bases line up with TRBD2. Germline V gene sequence: CDR1 SGHTA, CDR2 FQGNSA. This CDR3 is built from 14 residues. The trim removed 6 bases at V and 10 bases at J, leaving 9 bases unmatched. The CDR3 sequence is CASSTAGLALEQFF. The CDR3 bases are TGTGCCAGCAGTACAGCGGGACTAGCGCTCGAGCAGTTCTTC.

The V call is TRBV5-1, the J call TRBJ2-5; D is possibly TRBD1 (5 bases). V lost 0 bases to trimming and J lost 3 bases, with 12 bases between them. Germline assignment: CDR1 SGHRS and CDR2 YFSETQ. The length of the CDR3 is 15 residues. This CDR3 reads CASSLGGRAEETQYF. The CDR3 DNA sequence: TGCGCCAGCAGCTTGGGAGGCAGGGCCGAAGAGACCCAGTACTTC.

Turning to this clonotype: This clone may be a read error of a much larger clone one base away. The V gene is TRBV11-3, the J gene TRBJ2-7; a possible D gene is TRBD2 (6 bases). Germline V gene sequence: CDR1 SGHNT, CDR2 YENEEA. The CDR3 loop spans 15 amino acids. Trimming pared 3 bases from V and 4 bases from J, leaving 16 bases between. Here the CDR3 reads CASSFGGTGEYEQYF. The CDR3 bases are TGTGCCAGCAGCTTTGGCGGAACGGGGGAATACGAGCAGTACTTC.

The table lists this clonotype with a few counts. J is TRBJ1-2 and V is TRBV3-1; no clear D. V lost 4 bases and J lost 4, with 19 bases in between. CDR3 length: 16 amino acids. Per germline, CDR1 LGHDT and CDR2 YNNKEL (reference sequence). CDR3 DNA sequence: TGTGCCAGCAGCCCAAGAATAGTAAGAGAAATCTATGGCTACACCTTC. This encodes CASSPRIVREIYGYTF.

This clonotype was counted at least ten times. This chain uses TRBV12-3 or TRBV12-4 with TRBJ2-7; D unclear. CDR3 size: 11 residues. V was pared by 4 bases and J by 4 bases, with 5 bases between. CDR3 coding DNA: TGTGCCAGCAGTTCGGGTTACGAGCAGTACTTC. Translation gives CASSSGYEQYF.

CDR3 sequence reads: CSAQNIQETQYF. CDR3 in DNA: TGCAGTGCACAGAACATCCAAGAGACCCAGTACTTC. This chain links TRBV20-1 with TRBJ2-5; D uncertain. The CDR3 loop spans 12 amino acids. Germline CDR1 and CDR2: DFQATT and SNEGSKA (reference sequence). V lost 6 bases and J lost 1, with 9 bases in between.

This clonotype was picked up a small number of times. At one of its ends the junction is not consistent with the germline gene, which may arise from a read error. The chain employs TRBV6-5 and TRBJ2-7; 9 bases agree with TRBD1. The CDR3 covers 15 residues. Germline CDR1 is MNHEY and CDR2 is SVGAGI. CDR3 DNA: TGTGCCAGCAGTTACATCGACAGGGGGTCCTCCGAGCAGTACTTC. Its protein is CASSYIDRGSSEQYF.